Listed below are T cell receptor beta chains from one sample, sequenced in a study of T cells after yellow fever vaccination. One entry per CDR3 protein results from TCRdb running MiXCR on the 5' RACE reads. The repertoire holds around 310,000 distinct CDR3 sequences, with 7.5% to 9% as singletons. Sequencing was performed on PBMCs, taken on the day of the first yellow fever vaccination. Receptors were obtained from a man between 18 and 29 years old who received the YFV17D yellow fever vaccine. Each CDR3 is given with its conserved first and last residue.

CDR3	length	V	J
CASSGETGEQYF	12	TRBV7-9	TRBJ2-7
CASSPVRSGTEAFF	14	TRBV13	TRBJ1-1
CASRRDRQITGELFF	15	TRBV4-2	TRBJ2-2
CSARELSEAFF	11	TRBV20-1	TRBJ1-1
CASFDPAGAADTQYF	15	TRBV6-2/TRBV6-3	TRBJ2-3
CASTRGGQSSYNSPLHF	17	TRBV2	TRBJ1-6
CASSLGYSNQPQHF	14	TRBV7-2	TRBJ1-5
CASSPPGGRLTGELFF	16	TRBV7-3	TRBJ2-2
CASSVGGLTEAFF	13	TRBV9	TRBJ1-1
CASTHSTKAQETQYF	15	TRBV6-5	TRBJ2-5
CAISLAPGQGAGFPEAFF	18	TRBV12-3/TRBV12-4	TRBJ1-1
CAVRETYTGELFF	13	TRBV24-1	TRBJ2-2
CASSELREDTQYF	13	TRBV6-1	TRBJ2-3
CASSQRGGNSYEQYF	15	TRBV4-1	TRBJ2-7
CASGDSSYNSPLHF	14	TRBV6-1	TRBJ1-6
CSARAGGRGDEQYF	14	TRBV20-1	TRBJ2-7
CASGLMDQPQHF	12	TRBV12-5	TRBJ1-5
CASSGGRATEAFF	13	TRBV9	TRBJ1-1
CASRPEGYGYTF	12	TRBV2	TRBJ1-2
CASSAGETQYF	11	TRBV7-9	TRBJ2-5
CSVEDPIRNEQFF	13	TRBV29-1	TRBJ2-1
CASSQTGGASGRTGELFF	18	TRBV7-3	TRBJ2-2
CASSQGPKPSMRGYTF	16	TRBV4-1	TRBJ1-2
CASSNRDTSYGYTF	14	TRBV11-2	TRBJ1-2
CASSIPSGGLLDTQYF	16	TRBV19	TRBJ2-3
CAWSVRGTEAFF	12	TRBV30	TRBJ1-1
CASSPPGEEQFF	12	TRBV28	TRBJ2-1
CASSLGTARGGNTIYF	16	TRBV7-6	TRBJ1-3
CASSQNRGGETQYF	14	TRBV5-4	TRBJ2-5
CASSPPGTYNSPLHF	15	TRBV7-9	TRBJ1-6
CASSSMGTENTIYF	14	TRBV9	TRBJ1-3